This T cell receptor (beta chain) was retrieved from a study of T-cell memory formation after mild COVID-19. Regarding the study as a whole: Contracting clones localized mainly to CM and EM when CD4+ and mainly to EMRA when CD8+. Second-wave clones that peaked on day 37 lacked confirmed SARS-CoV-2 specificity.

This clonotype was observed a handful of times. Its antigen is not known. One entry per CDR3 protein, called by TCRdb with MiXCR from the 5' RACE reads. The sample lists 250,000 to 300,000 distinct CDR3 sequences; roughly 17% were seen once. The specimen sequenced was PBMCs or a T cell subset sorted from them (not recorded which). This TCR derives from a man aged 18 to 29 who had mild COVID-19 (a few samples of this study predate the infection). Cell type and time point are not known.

As DNA, the CDR3 is TGTGCCAGCAGCTTGGGACAGGCGCCTCAGCCCCAGCATTTT. This gives the protein CASSLGQAPQPQHF. This chain links TRBV7-2 with TRBJ1-5; 8 bases map to TRBD1. From germline, CDR1 is SGHTA and CDR2 FQGNSA. The CDR3 extends over 14 amino acids. The V gene end was trimmed by 3 bases and the J gene end by 6 bases; junction bases not matched to a gene: 4.